These T cell receptor beta chains were read from a single sample in a study of early T cells in non-severe SARS-CoV-2 infection. TCRdb re-called the 5' RACE reads through MiXCR, storing one row per CDR3 protein. The sample lists fewer than 40,000 distinct CDR3 sequences; roughly 6% were seen once. The sequenced material came from whole blood. The receptors come from an adult who was a healthcare worker with PCR-confirmed SARS-CoV-2 infection or an uninfected control (not recorded which). CDR3s include the opening cysteine and the closing phenylalanine or tryptophan. Rows may omit the clone size; those that give it use once, few, many or a size class.

V gene	clone size	J gene	CDR3 protein
TRBV7-2	many	TRBJ2-7	CASSHTEGVPYEQYF
TRBV11-2	NA	TRBJ1-1	CASSLRAPRNMNTEAFF
TRBV28	once	TRBJ2-1	CASSLRRGTCNEQFF
TRBV20-1	many	TRBJ2-7	CSARDQRAVDEQYF
TRBV28	many	TRBJ2-7	CASSLSGQDYEQYF
TRBV19	NA	TRBJ2-6	CATTQAGDSGANVLTF
TRBV11-3	NA	TRBJ2-3	CASSRRGENTDTQYF
TRBV15	many	TRBJ1-6	CATSPTTGQGNPPLHF
TRBV11-3	many	TRBJ2-3	CASSPGLAHSTDTQYF
TRBV27	NA	TRBJ1-1	CASSLSQGMGTEAFF
TRBV2	many	TRBJ2-1	CASRSYSSGSYNEQFF
TRBV4-1	few	TRBJ2-1	CASSQDMGPKFF
TRBV28	NA	TRBJ2-1	CASSPVRGGGPSGEQFF
TRBV7-2	NA	TRBJ2-1	CASSLGGDEQFF
TRBV12-3/TRBV12-4	few	TRBJ1-5	CASSLGGGNQPQHF